A selection of T cell receptor beta chains follows, all from one sample in a study of cytomegalovirus exposure and HLA in healthy donors. Data came from immunoSEQ multiplex PCR; TCRdb stores just in-frame clones and leaves some out. The table includes about 160,000 clones, about 80% detected once. Specimen: PBMCs. These receptors were collected from a woman in her forties in good health and CMV-seronegative. The CDR3 runs from the conserved cysteine through the conserved F or W. A D gene is named only where the DNA matches it firmly. The size entry is marked missing in some rows and otherwise reads once, few, many or a size class.

cdr3_aa cdr3_nt v_call clone_size d_call j_call
CASSFLQGVSQPQHF TGTGCCAGCAGTTTTCTCCAGGGGGTTAGTCAGCCCCAGCATTTT TRBV28 . TRBD1 TRBJ1-5
CASSFNQGGSPLGEQYF TGTGCCAGCAGCTTTAATCAGGGCGGGAGCCCTCTTGGCGAGCAGTACTTC TRBV7-9 . TRBD2 TRBJ2-7
CASSLGGSGNTIYF TGTGCCAGCAGCCTCGGGGGCTCTGGAAACACCATATATTTT TRBV13 . . TRBJ1-3
CASSSYDGGASYNEQFF TGTGCCAGCAGCTCTTACGACGGGGGAGCGTCCTACAATGAGCAGTTCTTC TRBV11-3 . . TRBJ2-1
CASLSGSGQETQYF TGCGCCAGCCTTAGCGGGAGCGGACAAGAGACCCAGTACTTC TRBV5-1 . TRBD2 TRBJ2-5
CASSYSGGYSYNEQFF TGTGCCAGCAGTTACTCGGGCGGGTACTCCTACAATGAGCAGTTCTTC TRBV6-5 . . TRBJ2-1
CASSAGQNQNQPQHF TGTGCCAGCAGCGCGGGACAGAACCAGAATCAGCCCCAGCATTTT TRBV9 . TRBD1 TRBJ1-5
CASSYSGGSSYEQYF TGTGCCAGCAGTTACTCAGGCGGGAGCTCCTACGAGCAGTACTTC TRBV6-5 . TRBD2 TRBJ2-7
CASSIGTGGNYGYTF TGTGCCAGCAGCATTGGGACAGGGGGTAACTATGGCTACACCTTC TRBV11-2 . TRBD1 TRBJ1-2
CASSLARFAETQYF TGTGCCAGCAGCCTTGCCAGGTTTGCAGAGACCCAGTACTTC TRBV11-2 . . TRBJ2-5
CASSETGTGTGELFF TGTGCCAGCAGCGAAACCGGGACAGGGACCGGGGAGCTGTTTTTT TRBV6-1 . TRBD1 TRBJ2-2
CACPTVRNGYTF TGTGCCTGCCCGACAGTGCGTAACGGCTACACCTTC TRBV30 . . TRBJ1-2
CAWFPGLVIIGARNEQFF TGTGCCTGGTTTCCGGGACTAGTGATAATAGGGGCTAGGAATGAGCAGTTCTTC TRBV30 . TRBD2 TRBJ2-1
CASSQDSGANVLTF TGTGCCAGCAGCCAGGACTCTGGGGCCAACGTCCTGACTTTC TRBV9 . . TRBJ2-6
CASSRRGGAGGEEQYF TGTGCCAGCAGCCGCCGCGGGGGGGCGGGAGGGGAAGAGCAGTACTTC TRBV5-6 . TRBD2 TRBJ2-7
CASSPLLAGVDEQYF TGTGCCAGCAGTCCTCTCCTAGCGGGAGTGGACGAGCAGTACTTC TRBV28 few TRBD2 TRBJ2-7
CASSPRMAGGMDYGYTF TGTGCCAGCAGTCCCCGGATGGCAGGGGGCATGGACTATGGCTACACCTTC TRBV28 . TRBD1 TRBJ1-2
CASKWAGGVGTQYF TGTGCCAGCAAATGGGCAGGGGGCGTCGGCACGCAGTATTTT TRBV27 . TRBD1 TRBJ2-3
CASSSGQGTDTQYF TGTGCCAGCAGTTCCGGACAGGGCACAGATACGCAGTATTTT TRBV28 . TRBD1 TRBJ2-3
CASSLSDQFTDTQYF TGTGCCAGCAGCCTAAGCGACCAATTCACAGATACGCAGTATTTT TRBV4-2 . . TRBJ2-3
CARGGNTEAFF TGTGCCAGGGGGGGGAACACTGAAGCTTTCTTT TRBV2 . . TRBJ1-1
CASSLSPGQLSNEQFF TGCGCCAGCAGCTTGTCTCCAGGGCAACTATCCAATGAGCAGTTCTTC TRBV5-1 few . TRBJ2-1
CASQLRTGRDEQYF TGCGCCAGTCAACTAAGGACAGGGCGAGACGAGCAGTACTTC TRBV5-1 . TRBD1 TRBJ2-7
CASSSARNGEAFF TGTGCCAGCAGCTCCGCGAGAAACGGTGAAGCTTTCTTT TRBV7-9 . . TRBJ1-1
CASGLALLAGVSNNEQFF TGTGCTAGTGGTTTAGCCCTACTAGCGGGAGTATCGAACAATGAGCAGTTCTTC TRBV12-5 . TRBD2 TRBJ2-1
CAWSVIQGLGMTQYF TGTGCCTGGAGTGTGATTCAGGGGCTTGGAATGACCCAGTACTTC TRBV30 . . TRBJ2-5
CASSDQGGLVYEQYF TGTGCCAGCAGTGATCAGGGGGGACTCGTCTACGAGCAGTACTTC TRBV6-1 . . TRBJ2-7
CASSLWTSANGELFF TGTGCCAGCAGCCTCTGGACTAGCGCGAACGGGGAGCTGTTTTTT TRBV14 . TRBD2 TRBJ2-2
CASTLTQLVEQFF TGTGCCAGCACGCTAACCCAATTAGTTGAGCAGTTCTTC TRBV6-1 . . TRBJ2-1
CASSLLSGRIVDTQYF TGTGCCAGCTCACTACTTAGCGGGAGGATCGTAGATACGCAGTATTTT TRBV18 . TRBD2 TRBJ2-3
CASSVRGSTDTQYF TGTGCCAGCAGCGTAAGGGGAAGCACAGATACGCAGTATTTT TRBV9 . . TRBJ2-3
CATDSGAGQDQPQHF TGTGCCACAGATTCGGGAGCAGGCCAAGATCAGCCCCAGCATTTT TRBV19 few . TRBJ1-5
CASSYSIGGANEKLFF TGTGCCAGCAGTTACTCGATCGGGGGAGCTAATGAAAAACTGTTTTTT TRBV6-6 . . TRBJ1-4
CASTGTPPGLEQFF TGTGCCAGCACCGGGACTCCGCCAGGCCTCGAGCAGTTCTTC TRBV28 . . TRBJ2-1
CASSPSLGTGGATNEKLFF TGTGCCAGCAGTCCATCCCTAGGGACAGGGGGGGCAACTAATGAAAAACTGTTTTTT TRBV28 . TRBD1 TRBJ1-4
CASVGQKTDTQYF TGTGCCAGCGTCGGACAGAAAACAGATACGCAGTATTTT TRBV5-6 once . TRBJ2-3
CASSSSLPGQGAQGYTF TGTGCCAGCAGCTCTTCGCTACCGGGACAGGGGGCGCAAGGCTACACCTTC TRBV5-6 few TRBD1 TRBJ1-2
CASSESGTGKTNEKLFF TGTGCCAGCAGTGAATCCGGGACAGGGAAGACTAATGAAAAACTGTTTTTT TRBV25-1 . TRBD1 TRBJ1-4
CAWSPDRAEAFF TGTGCCTGGAGTCCCGACAGGGCTGAAGCTTTCTTT TRBV30 once TRBD1 TRBJ1-1
CASSIFTDTQYF TGTGCCAGCAGCATCTTCACAGATACGCAGTATTTT TRBV11-2 . . TRBJ2-3
CAAQASYGYTF TGTGCCGCACAAGCGTCCTATGGCTACACCTTC TRBV19 . . TRBJ1-2